These T cell receptor beta chains were read from a single sample in a study of CD8+ T cells in alopecia areata. The repertoire was sequenced with immunoSEQ multiplex PCR; TCRdb's copy has only in-frame clones and lacks some. The sample includes about 12,000 clones, roughly three fifths of them seen just once. Input material: skin. The receptors come from a human donor with alopecia areata. CDR3s include the opening cysteine and the closing phenylalanine or tryptophan. The order of the fields is V gene, J gene, D gene, clone size, CDR3 length, CDR3 DNA, CDR3 protein. A D gene is named only where the DNA matches it firmly. Rows give clone size only sometimes, using once, few, many, or a class for an expanded clone.

v_call: TRBV7-8
j_call: TRBJ2-1
d_call: -
clone_size: few
cdr3_length: 16
cdr3_nt: TGTGCCAGCAGCTTACGCTCGGGCGCGTGGCGCGATGAGCAGTTCTTC
cdr3_aa: CASSLRSGAWRDEQFF

v_call: TRBV29-1
j_call: TRBJ1-1
d_call: -
clone_size: few
cdr3_length: 13
cdr3_nt: TGCAGCGTTGGAGAGGTTGTTCGGACTGAAGCTTTCTTT
cdr3_aa: CSVGEVVRTEAFF

v_call: TRBV10-1
j_call: TRBJ2-1
d_call: TRBD2
clone_size: -
cdr3_length: 13
cdr3_nt: TGCGCCAGCAATGAGGCTAGCGGGGCCCTCCCGTTCTTC
cdr3_aa: CASNEASGALPFF

v_call: TRBV5-1
j_call: TRBJ2-2
d_call: -
clone_size: -
cdr3_length: 15
cdr3_nt: TGCGCCAGCAGAGACACCGCGGGGCGGGGCGGGGAGCTGTTTTTT
cdr3_aa: CASRDTAGRGGELFF

v_call: TRBV19
j_call: TRBJ2-1
d_call: -
clone_size: few
cdr3_length: 13
cdr3_nt: TGTGCCAGTAGTATCACAGCCTACAATGAGCAGTTCTTC
cdr3_aa: CASSITAYNEQFF

v_call: TRBV29-1
j_call: TRBJ2-5
d_call: -
clone_size: few
cdr3_length: 14
cdr3_nt: TGCAGCGTTGGGGCTGGCGGGACGGGGGAGACCCAGTACTTC
cdr3_aa: CSVGAGGTGETQYF

v_call: TRBV28
j_call: TRBJ2-7
d_call: -
clone_size: -
cdr3_length: 15
cdr3_nt: TGTGCCAGCAGTTTATCAGAGTTTGGTCGCTACGAGCAGTACTTC
cdr3_aa: CASSLSEFGRYEQYF

v_call: TRBV9
j_call: TRBJ2-5
d_call: -
clone_size: once
cdr3_length: 14
cdr3_nt: TGTGCCAGCAGCGTAACAGGACACCAAGAGACCCAGTACTTC
cdr3_aa: CASSVTGHQETQYF

v_call: TRBV30
j_call: TRBJ1-3
d_call: -
clone_size: once
cdr3_length: 11
cdr3_nt: TGTGCCTGGAGGAGTGGAAACACCATATATTTT
cdr3_aa: CAWRSGNTIYF

v_call: TRBV7-3
j_call: TRBJ2-5
d_call: TRBD1
clone_size: -
cdr3_length: 13
cdr3_nt: TGTGCCAGCAGCCCGGACAGGGTTGAGACCCAGTACTTC
cdr3_aa: CASSPDRVETQYF

v_call: TRBV4-2
j_call: TRBJ2-1
d_call: -
clone_size: -
cdr3_length: 11
cdr3_nt: TGTGCCAGCAGCCAGCGGAATGAGCAGTTCTTC
cdr3_aa: CASSQRNEQFF

v_call: TRBV11-2
j_call: TRBJ1-6
d_call: -
clone_size: -
cdr3_length: 13
cdr3_nt: TGTGCCAGCAGCTTAGATTGGCGATCACCCCTCCACTTT
cdr3_aa: CASSLDWRSPLHF

v_call: TRBV11-2
j_call: TRBJ1-1
d_call: -
clone_size: -
cdr3_length: 14
cdr3_nt: TGTGCCAGCAGCTTTGACCGGGCCCCCACGCCAGCTTTCTTT
cdr3_aa: CASSFDRAPTPAFF

v_call: TRBV7-2
j_call: TRBJ2-5
d_call: TRBD1
clone_size: -
cdr3_length: 13
cdr3_nt: TGTGCCAGCAGCACACAGGGGGCGGAGACCCAGTACTTC
cdr3_aa: CASSTQGAETQYF

v_call: TRBV5-1
j_call: TRBJ2-3
d_call: TRBD2
clone_size: -
cdr3_length: 15
cdr3_nt: TGCGCCAGCAGAGCGAGCGGGGGGGGCACAGATACGCAGTATTTT
cdr3_aa: CASRASGGGTDTQYF

v_call: TRBV21-1
j_call: TRBJ2-5
d_call: -
clone_size: few
cdr3_length: 15
cdr3_nt: TGTGCCAGCAGCAAAGGAAATAGGGGACAAGAGACCCAGTACTTC
cdr3_aa: CASSKGNRGQETQYF

v_call: TRBV29-1
j_call: TRBJ1-2
d_call: -
clone_size: -
cdr3_length: 14
cdr3_nt: TGCAGCGACCTCCCAATGCGAGCTAACTATGGCTACACCTTC
cdr3_aa: CSDLPMRANYGYTF

v_call: TRBV7-8
j_call: TRBJ2-5
d_call: -
clone_size: -
cdr3_length: 12
cdr3_nt: TGTGCCAGCAGATTGATGGGAGAGACCCAGTACTTC
cdr3_aa: CASRLMGETQYF

v_call: TRBV7-2
j_call: TRBJ1-5
d_call: TRBD1
clone_size: few
cdr3_length: 14
cdr3_nt: TGTGCCAGCAGCTTAACAGGGGACAATCAGCCCCAGCATTTT
cdr3_aa: CASSLTGDNQPQHF

v_call: TRBV5-1
j_call: TRBJ2-2
d_call: TRBD1
clone_size: once
cdr3_length: 18
cdr3_nt: TGCGCCAGCAGCCCTTCCCTGACAGGGGGCGCGAACACCGGGGAGCTGTTTTTT
cdr3_aa: CASSPSLTGGANTGELFF

v_call: TRBV6-6
j_call: TRBJ2-5
d_call: -
clone_size: -
cdr3_length: 13
cdr3_nt: TGTGCCAGCAGTTACTCGGGCAGAGAGACCCAGTACTTC
cdr3_aa: CASSYSGRETQYF

v_call: TRBV18
j_call: TRBJ2-3
d_call: TRBD2
clone_size: -
cdr3_length: 15
cdr3_nt: TGTGCCAGCTCACGGACTAGCATGAGCACAGATACGCAGTATTTT
cdr3_aa: CASSRTSMSTDTQYF

v_call: TRBV2
j_call: TRBJ2-3
d_call: TRBD2
clone_size: -
cdr3_length: 15
cdr3_nt: TGTGCCAGCAGTGAGGGACTAGCCGTTACAGATACGCAGTATTTT
cdr3_aa: CASSEGLAVTDTQYF

v_call: TRBV9
j_call: TRBJ1-1
d_call: -
clone_size: -
cdr3_length: 15
cdr3_nt: TGTGCCAGCAGCGAGCACGGGGGATTGAACACTGAAGCTTTCTTT
cdr3_aa: CASSEHGGLNTEAFF

v_call: TRBV4-1
j_call: TRBJ1-6
d_call: -
clone_size: -
cdr3_length: 15
cdr3_nt: TGCGCCAGCAGCCAAGGCTTCGGGTATAATTCACCCCTCCACTTT
cdr3_aa: CASSQGFGYNSPLHF

v_call: TRBV29-1
j_call: TRBJ1-2
d_call: TRBD1
clone_size: -
cdr3_length: 15
cdr3_nt: TGCAGCGTTGAATATGTAGGGACAGGGTTAAATGGCTACACCTTC
cdr3_aa: CSVEYVGTGLNGYTF

v_call: TRBV7-2
j_call: TRBJ2-4
d_call: TRBD2
clone_size: -
cdr3_length: 15
cdr3_nt: TGTGCCAGCAGCTTAGGACTAGCGGGAGGTAACATTCAGTACTTC
cdr3_aa: CASSLGLAGGNIQYF

v_call: TRBV7-2
j_call: TRBJ1-1
d_call: -
clone_size: -
cdr3_length: 14
cdr3_nt: TGTGCCAGCAGCCCAAAGCGAGCGAACACTGAAGCTTTCTTT
cdr3_aa: CASSPKRANTEAFF

v_call: TRBV29-1
j_call: TRBJ2-1
d_call: TRBD2
clone_size: -
cdr3_length: 14
cdr3_nt: TGCAGCGTTCCGGGACTAGGTTTCTCCAATGAGCAGTTCTTC
cdr3_aa: CSVPGLGFSNEQFF

v_call: TRBV10-3
j_call: TRBJ1-3
d_call: -
clone_size: -
cdr3_length: 13
cdr3_nt: TGTGCCATCAGGGATTCCTCTGGAAATACCATATATTTT
cdr3_aa: CAIRDSSGNTIYF